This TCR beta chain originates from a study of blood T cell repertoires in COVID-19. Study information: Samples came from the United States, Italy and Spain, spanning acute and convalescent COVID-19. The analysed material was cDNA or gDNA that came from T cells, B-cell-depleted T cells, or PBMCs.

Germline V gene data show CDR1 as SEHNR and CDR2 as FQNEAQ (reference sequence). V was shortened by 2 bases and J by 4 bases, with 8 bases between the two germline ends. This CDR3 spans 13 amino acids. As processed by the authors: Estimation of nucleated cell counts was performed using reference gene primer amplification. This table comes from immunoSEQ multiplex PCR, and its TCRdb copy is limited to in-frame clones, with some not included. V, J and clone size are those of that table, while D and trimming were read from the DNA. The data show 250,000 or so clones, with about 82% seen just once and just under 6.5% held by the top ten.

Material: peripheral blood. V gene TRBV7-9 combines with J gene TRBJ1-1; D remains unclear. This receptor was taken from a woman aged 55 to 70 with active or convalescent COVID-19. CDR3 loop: CASSLLSGTEAFF. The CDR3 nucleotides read TGTGCCAGCAGCTTATTGAGTGGCACTGAAGCTTTCTTT.